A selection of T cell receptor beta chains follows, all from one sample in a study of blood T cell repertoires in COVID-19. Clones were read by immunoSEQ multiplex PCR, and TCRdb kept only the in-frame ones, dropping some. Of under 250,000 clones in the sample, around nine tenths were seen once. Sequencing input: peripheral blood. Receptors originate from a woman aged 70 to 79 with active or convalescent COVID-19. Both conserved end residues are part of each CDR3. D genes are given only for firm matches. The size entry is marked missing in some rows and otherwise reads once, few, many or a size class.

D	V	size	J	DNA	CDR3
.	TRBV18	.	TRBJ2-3	TGTGCCAGCTCACAGGGGATGACAGATACGCAGTATTTT	CASSQGMTDTQYF
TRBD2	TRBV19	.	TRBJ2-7	TGTGCCAGTACATCTCAGCGGGGGGCCTCCTACGAGCAGTACTTC	CASTSQRGASYEQYF
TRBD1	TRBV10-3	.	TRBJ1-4	TGTGCCATCAGTGAGTCCCGGGACAGGGGCCGATGGGAAAAACTGTTTTTT	CAISESRDRGRWEKLFF
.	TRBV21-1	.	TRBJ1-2	TGTGCCAGCACCTACCGACAGGGGCTACCCAATAACTATGGCTACACCTTC	CASTYRQGLPNNYGYTF
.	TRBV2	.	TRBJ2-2	TGTGCCCTCAAAACTGCATCGGTCACCGGGGAGCTGTTTTTT	CALKTASVTGELFF
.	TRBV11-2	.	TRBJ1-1	TGTGCCAGCAGCTTAGAAGCGAACACTGAAGCTTTCTTT	CASSLEANTEAFF
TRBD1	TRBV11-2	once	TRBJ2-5	TGTGCCAGCAGCTTAGGGACGTTCGGGACAGGGGAAAAAGAGACCCAGTACTTC	CASSLGTFGTGEKETQYF
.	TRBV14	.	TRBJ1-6	TGTGCCAGCAGCCAGGGGGCCTCCTATAATTCACCCCTCCACTTT	CASSQGASYNSPLHF
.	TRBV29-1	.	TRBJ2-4	TGCAGCGCTGTAAGACAGGCCAAAAACATTCAGTACTTC	CSAVRQAKNIQYF
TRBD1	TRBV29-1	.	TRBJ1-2	TGCAGCGCCGGGACAGGAGGGGCCTATGGCTACACCTTC	CSAGTGGAYGYTF
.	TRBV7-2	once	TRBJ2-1	TGTGCCAGCAGCTTCGCGGAGATTTACAATGAGCAGTTCTTC	CASSFAEIYNEQFF
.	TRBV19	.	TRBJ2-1	TGTGCCAGTAGTATCGGAATGACAGGTGGCAACAATGAGCAGTTCTTC	CASSIGMTGGNNEQFF
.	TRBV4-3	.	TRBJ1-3	TGCGCCAGCATAAGGGGAGGCCCAACACCTTTTGCCTTTCGCTCTGGAAACACCATATATTTT	CASIRGGPTPFAFRSGNTIYF
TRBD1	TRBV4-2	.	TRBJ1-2	TGTGCCAGCAGCCGCCCGGGACAGGCATATGGCTACACCTTC	CASSRPGQAYGYTF
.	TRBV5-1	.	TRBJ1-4	TGCGCCAGCAGCTTGGGGTTGAGTGCAACTAATGAAAAACTGTTTTTT	CASSLGLSATNEKLFF
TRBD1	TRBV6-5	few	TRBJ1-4	TGTGCCACCGGGGGACAGGGCCTGAATAGAAAACTGTTTTTT	CATGGQGLNRKLFF
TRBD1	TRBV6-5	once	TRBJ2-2	TGTGCCAGCGGGACAGGGGGATCCGGGGAGCTGTTTTTT	CASGTGGSGELFF
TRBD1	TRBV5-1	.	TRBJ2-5	TGCGCCAGCAGCTTGGCAGGGACAGGGGAAGAGACCCAGTACTTC	CASSLAGTGEETQYF
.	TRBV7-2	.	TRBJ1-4	TGTGCCAGCAGCTTAGCCGGGGGGAGTAGGGGTGGAAAACTGTTTTTT	CASSLAGGSRGGKLFF
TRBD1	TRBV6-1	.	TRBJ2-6	TGTGCCAGCAGTGAAGTACGGGGGACAGGGGAACGCAACGTCCTGACTTTC	CASSEVRGTGERNVLTF
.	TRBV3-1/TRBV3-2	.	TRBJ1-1	TGTGCCAGCAGCCAAAGCGGACAGCCGAACACTGAAGCTTTCTTT	CASSQSGQPNTEAFF
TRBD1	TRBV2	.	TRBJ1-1	TGTGCCAGCAGGACAGGGGAGGAGACTGAAGCTTTCTTT	CASRTGEETEAFF
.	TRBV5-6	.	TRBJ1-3	TGTGCCAGCAGCTTGGCCGTTCCTGCGGGCTCTGGAAACACCATATATTTT	CASSLAVPAGSGNTIYF
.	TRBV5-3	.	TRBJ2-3	TGTGCCAGAAGCCATCGGCGACAGTTGGGTCGCACAGATACGCAGTATTTT	CARSHRRQLGRTDTQYF
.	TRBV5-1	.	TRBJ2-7	TGCGCCAGCAGCTTCGCGGGGGCGGGTGGTGAGCAGTACTTC	CASSFAGAGGEQYF
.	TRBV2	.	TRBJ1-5	TGTGCCAGCAGTGACAACAATCAGCCCCAGCATTTT	CASSDNNQPQHF
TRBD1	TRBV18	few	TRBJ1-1	TGTGCCAGCTCACTATTACAGGGGGCGGCGGACACTGAAGCTTTCTTT	CASSLLQGAADTEAFF
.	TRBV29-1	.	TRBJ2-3	TGCAGCGTTGGGGGAGTCGCAGATACGCAGTATTTT	CSVGGVADTQYF
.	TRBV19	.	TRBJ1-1	TGTGCCAGTAGTTCGGGAGTAGGAGTCAATACTGAAGCTTTCTTT	CASSSGVGVNTEAFF
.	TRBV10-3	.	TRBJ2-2	TGTGCCATCAGGGAACAGCCGAACACCGGGGAGCTGTTTTTT	CAIREQPNTGELFF
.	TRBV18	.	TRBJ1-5	TGTGCCAGCTCACCGGACTTAAATCAGCCCCAGCATTTT	CASSPDLNQPQHF
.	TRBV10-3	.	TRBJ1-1	TGTGCCATCAGTGAGGTAGGACAGCTTAACACTGAAGCTTTCTTT	CAISEVGQLNTEAFF
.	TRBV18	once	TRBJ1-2	TGTGCCAGCGCACCACGTTCTTTGGGCCAGGGGATTTTGGGCTACACCTTC	CASAPRSLGQGILGYTF
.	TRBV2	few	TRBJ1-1	TGTGCCAGCAGTGGCCCGTCGGGGGGCCTGAACACTGAAGCTTTCTTT	CASSGPSGGLNTEAFF
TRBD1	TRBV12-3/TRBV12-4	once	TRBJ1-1	TGTGCCAGCAGATACAGGGGGCGGACTGAAGCTTTCTTT	CASRYRGRTEAFF
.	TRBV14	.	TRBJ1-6	TGTGCCAGCAGCCAAGAAATCCTTTCACCCCTCCACTTT	CASSQEILSPLHF
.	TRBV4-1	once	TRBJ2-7	TGCGCCAGCAGCCCATATTCGACAGGCTACGAGCAGTACTTC	CASSPYSTGYEQYF
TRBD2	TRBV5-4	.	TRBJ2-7	TGTGCCAGCAGCTTAGGGGTAGCGGGGCTCTCCTACGAGCAGTACTTC	CASSLGVAGLSYEQYF
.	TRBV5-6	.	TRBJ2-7	TGTGCCAGCAGCTTTGCTGGGAGGTACTACGAGCAGTACTTC	CASSFAGRYYEQYF
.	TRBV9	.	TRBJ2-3	TGTGCCAGCAGCGGAGCGGTTAGCACAGATACGCAGTATTTT	CASSGAVSTDTQYF
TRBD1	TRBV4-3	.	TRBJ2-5	TGCGCCAGCAGCCAAGGACAGGGGCATTCATCGGAGACCCAGTACTTC	CASSQGQGHSSETQYF
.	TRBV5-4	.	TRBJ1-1	TGTGCCAGCAGCTGGGGGGAGAACACTGAAGCTTTCTTT	CASSWGENTEAFF
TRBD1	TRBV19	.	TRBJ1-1	TGTGCCAGTAGCGCAACAGGGGGGACTGAAGCTTTCTTT	CASSATGGTEAFF
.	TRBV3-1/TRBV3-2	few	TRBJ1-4	TGTGCCAGCAGCCAAGATGGTACAGGGTATAGAGAAAAACTGTTTTTT	CASSQDGTGYREKLFF
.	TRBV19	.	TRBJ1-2	TGTGCCAGTAGTACAGCGGTCCTCCCTGATGGCTACACCTTC	CASSTAVLPDGYTF
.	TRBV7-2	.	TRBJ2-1	TGTGCCAGCAGCCCCACGGCTTCGGGCAATGAGCAGTTCTTC	CASSPTASGNEQFF
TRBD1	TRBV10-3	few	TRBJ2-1	TGTGCCATCAGATCGGACAGGGGAGACAATGAGCAGTTCTTC	CAIRSDRGDNEQFF
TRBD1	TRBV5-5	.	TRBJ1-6	TGTGCCAGCAGCAGGCCCGGGACAGATATTTCACCCCTCCACTTT	CASSRPGTDISPLHF
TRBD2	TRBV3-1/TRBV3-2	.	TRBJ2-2	TGTGCCAGCAGCCAAGGGACTAGCCTTTCCACCGGGGAGCTGTTTTTT	CASSQGTSLSTGELFF
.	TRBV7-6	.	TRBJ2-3	TGTGCCAGCAGCCAAAAATCGGACTTAACGAGCACAGATACGCAGTATTTT	CASSQKSDLTSTDTQYF
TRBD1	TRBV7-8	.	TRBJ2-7	TGTGCCAGCAGCTTAGGGGGGACAGCCTACGAGCAGTACTTC	CASSLGGTAYEQYF
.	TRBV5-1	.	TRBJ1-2	TGCGCCAGCAGCTCCCCGGGACTCCCGTATGGCTACACCTTC	CASSSPGLPYGYTF